The 21 T cell receptor beta chains below were found in one sample sequenced in a study of blood T cell repertoires in COVID-19. Sequencing was performed with immunoSEQ multiplex PCR; in TCRdb, only in-frame clones are kept and a portion is missing. Here the sample spans about 160,000 clones, approximately 81% being singletons. The sequenced sample consisted of peripheral blood. All receptors derive from an elderly woman with active or convalescent COVID-19.

This clone showed up just a few times. This chain uses TRBV7-8 with TRBJ1-1, with 7 bases matching TRBD1. CDR3 length: 15 residues. The ends lost 5 bases at V and 2 bases at J; junction bases unmatched: 8. Germline V gene data show CDR1 as SGHVS and CDR2 as FQNEAQ. In DNA, the CDR3 is TGTGCCAGCAGCCCTCGGGACAGAATCAACACTGAAGCTTTCTTT. Amino acid sequence: CASSPRDRINTEAFF.

This chain links TRBV5-1 with TRBJ2-3, with D possibly TRBD1 on 6 matching bases. The CDR3 is 15 residues long. CDR1 and CDR2 (germline): SGHRS, YFSETQ. Between the trimmed V and J ends, which lost 0 bases and 3 bases, there was a span of 11 bases. CDR3 nucleotides: TGCGCCAGCAGCTTGGTTTCAGGGGATACAGATACGCAGTATTTT. Translating it yields CASSLVSGDTDTQYF.

V and J are TRBV19 and TRBJ2-1, with D uncertain. CDR1 LNHDA and CDR2 SQIVND come from the germline V gene (reference sequence). There are 15 residues in the CDR3. V was cut by 1 base and J by 3 bases, with 10 bases left in between. CDR3 amino acids: CASSIGSSLYNEQFF. CDR3 DNA sequence: TGTGCCAGTAGTATAGGAAGCTCCCTCTACAATGAGCAGTTCTTC.

V is TRBV2 and J is TRBJ2-1; weak D call: TRBD2 (5 bases). The CDR3 runs 15 residues. Trimming removed 4 bases from V and 2 bases from J, with 12 bases in between. Germline values: CDR1 SNHLY, CDR2 FYNNEI. The CDR3 loop reads CASSALAATYNEQFF. In nucleotides, the CDR3 is TGTGCCAGCAGTGCCCTAGCTGCGACCTACAATGAGCAGTTCTTC.

This clone has only a few counts. The J gene is TRBJ2-5, the V gene TRBV6-5, with 12 bases fitting TRBD2. Germline V gives CDR1 MNHEY, CDR2 SVGAGI. The CDR3 has 15 amino acids. V gave up 4 bases and J gave up 5 bases; unmatched junction bases: 5. DNA of the CDR3: TGTGCCAGCAGTTTCGGACTAGCGGGAATGGAGACCCAGTACTTC. Encoded protein: CASSFGLAGMETQYF.

Details on this clone: At one boundary the junction diverges from the germline segment, which might be a read error. V gene TRBV6-5 combines with J gene TRBJ2-7; 10 bases agree with TRBD2. There are 15 residues in the CDR3. Germline loops: CDR1 MNHEY, CDR2 SVGAGI. This CDR3 reads CASRYSSGSSYEQYF. CDR3 DNA sequence: TGTGCCAGCAGATACTCTAGCGGGAGCTCCTACGAGCAGTACTTC.

The gene calls are TRBV5-4 and TRBJ1-2; TRBD1 might be the D (6 bases). This CDR3 contains 15 residues. Per germline, CDR1 SGHNT and CDR2 YYREEE (reference sequence). The V end was cut by 0 bases, the J end by 4 bases, with 13 bases between. The DNA for the CDR3 is TGTGCCAGCAGCTTGGATGGGGGCGGCTCCTATGGCTACACCTTC. Encoded protein: CASSLDGGGSYGYTF.

The J gene is TRBJ1-1, the V gene TRBV5-1, with D unresolved. Germline loops: CDR1 SGHRS, CDR2 YFSETQ. The CDR3 contains 12 residues. With 6 bases removed from V and 5 bases from J, the gap between germline ends came to 11 bases. The CDR3 loop is CASKDEGTEAFF. The CDR3 nucleotides are TGCGCCAGCAAGGACGAGGGAACTGAAGCTTTCTTT.

As for this clone: The same CDR3 is also encoded by other DNA sequences in this sample. The CDR3 reads CASSPRTGESYGYTF. In DNA form, the CDR3 reads TGTGCCAGCTCACCGCGGACAGGGGAATCCTATGGCTACACCTTC. The chain couples TRBV18 to TRBJ1-2; 9 bases are shared with TRBD1. This CDR3 is built from 15 residues. Trimming removed 3 bases from V and 4 bases from J; junction bases left unmatched: 6. Germline V gene sequence: CDR1 KGHSH, CDR2 LQKENI.

This sequence joins TRBV6-5 and TRBJ1-1; no clear D. Trimming removed 4 bases at V and 4 bases at J, with 16 bases between. This CDR3 has 15 residues. Per the germline V gene, CDR1 is MNHEY and CDR2 is SVGAGI. The CDR3 loop is CASSSRVPRGTEAFF. In DNA form, the CDR3 reads TGTGCCAGCAGTTCCCGGGTCCCCAGAGGCACTGAAGCTTTCTTT.

The rearrangement uses TRBV9 and TRBJ1-3; D is unclear. Germline assignment: CDR1 SGDLS and CDR2 YYNGEE. Trimming removed 4 bases from V and 0 bases from J, with 14 bases in between. The CDR3 extends over 16 amino acids. The CDR3 DNA sequence: TGTGCCAGCAGCCCAATCCTCAGCGTCTCTGGAAACACCATATATTTT. It translates to CASSPILSVSGNTIYF.

This chain links TRBV19 with TRBJ2-3, with D tentatively TRBD2 (6 bases). Trimming took off 5 bases at V and 0 bases at J, with 15 bases between the two ends. The CDR3 extends over 16 amino acids. The V gene's germline CDR1 is LNHDA and CDR2 SQIVND (reference sequence). The CDR3, as DNA: TGTGCCAGTAGTTACGGTTCGGGGACTAGCACAGATACGCAGTATTTT. Its protein is CASSYGSGTSTDTQYF.

This chain links TRBV12-3 or TRBV12-4 with TRBJ2-2; D not resolved. The V gene lost 4 bases and the J gene lost 4 bases, with 4 bases spanning the gap. This CDR3 region has 12 residues. The CDR3 loop reads CASSSSTGELFF. The CDR3 bases are TGTGCCAGCAGTTCCTCCACCGGGGAGCTGTTTTTT.

The genes are TRBV3-1 (or the pseudogene TRBV3-2) and TRBJ1-2; the D gene is possibly TRBD1 (5 bases). Germline CDR1 and CDR2: LGHDT and YNNKEL (reference sequence). V lost 4 bases, J lost 5 bases, and 14 bases lay in between. CDR3 size: 14 residues. The CDR3 DNA reads as TGTGCCAGCAGCCGTAACGGGGGTATATATGGCTACACCTTC. It translates to CASSRNGGIYGYTF.

CDR3 sequence: CASSYVVQGARGYTF. In DNA form, the CDR3 reads TGTGCCAGCAGTTACGTTGTGCAGGGGGCGCGTGGCTACACCTTC. The rearrangement links TRBV6-5 to TRBJ1-2, with 8 positions matching TRBD1. The CDR3 totals 15 residues. V lost 2 bases to trimming and J lost 7 bases; unmatched junction nucleotides: 9. The germline CDR1 and CDR2 sequences are MNHEY and SVGAGI.

The chain combines TRBV2 with TRBJ2-3; 7 positions match TRBD1. The germline V gene has CDR1 SNHLY and CDR2 FYNNEI. CDR3 length equals 16 residues. Trimming removed 1 base from V and 3 bases from J; junction bases left unmatched: 7. CDR3 loop: CASSEDRGFGTDTQYF. The CDR3 DNA reads as TGTGCCAGCAGTGAAGACAGGGGTTTCGGGACAGATACGCAGTATTTT.

The table lists this clone with a count of one. The rearrangement links TRBV9 to TRBJ2-5, with 10 bases fitting TRBD2. CDR3 size: 17 residues. Germline assignment: CDR1 SGDLS and CDR2 YYNGEE. With V trimmed by 3 bases and J by 4 bases, 12 bases remained unmatched. Here the CDR3 reads CASSGSRAGGPSETQYF. The DNA of the CDR3 is TGTGCCAGCAGCGGTAGCAGAGCGGGAGGGCCGTCAGAGACCCAGTACTTC.

The CDR3 reads CSAVGQNYGYTF. Written as DNA, the CDR3 is TGCAGCGCCGTGGGACAGAACTATGGCTACACCTTC. The chain combines TRBV29-1 with TRBJ1-2; TRBD1 matches 7 bases. The CDR3 contains 12 residues. Per germline, CDR1 SQVTM and CDR2 ANQGSEA. With V trimmed by 7 bases and J by 2 bases, 4 bases remained unmatched.

This chain links TRBV5-6 with TRBJ2-2, with 11 bases lining up with TRBD1. Germline trimming cut 4 bases from V and 3 bases from J; bases unmatched to any gene: 2. CDR1 is SGHDT and CDR2 is YYEEEE in the germline V gene. The CDR3 is made up of 15 amino acids. The CDR3 here is CASSAGQGDTGELFF. Here the CDR3 DNA reads TGTGCCAGCAGCGCGGGACAGGGGGACACCGGGGAGCTGTTTTTT. Using reference TRBV5-6 and TRBJ2-2 for the parts outside the CDR3, the full variable domain is DAGVTQSPTHLIKTRGQQVTLRCSPKSGHDTVSWYQQALGQGPQFIFQYYEEEERQRGNFPDRFSGHQFPNYSSELNVNALLLGDSALYLCASSAGQGDTGELFFGEGSRLTVL.

The V gene is TRBV6-5, the J gene TRBJ2-7; 12 nucleotides match TRBD2. Germline CDR1 and CDR2: MNHEY and SVGAGI. The CDR3 runs 16 residues. J was trimmed by 8 bases and V by 2 bases; bases with no gene match: 10. As DNA, the CDR3 is TGTGCCAGCAGTTACCCCACGACTAGCGGGAGTGATAAGCAGTACTTC. This sequence encodes CASSYPTTSGSDKQYF.

V usage is TRBV6-5 and J usage is TRBJ1-2, with D possibly TRBD1 on 6 matching bases. The germline V gene has CDR1 MNHEY and CDR2 SVGAGI. The V end was cut by 4 bases, the J end by 1 base, with 13 bases between. CDR3 length: 15 residues. As DNA, the CDR3 is TGTGCCAGCAGTTCCGGGGGGGGGCGTAACTATGGCTACACCTTC. It is translated as CASSSGGGRNYGYTF.